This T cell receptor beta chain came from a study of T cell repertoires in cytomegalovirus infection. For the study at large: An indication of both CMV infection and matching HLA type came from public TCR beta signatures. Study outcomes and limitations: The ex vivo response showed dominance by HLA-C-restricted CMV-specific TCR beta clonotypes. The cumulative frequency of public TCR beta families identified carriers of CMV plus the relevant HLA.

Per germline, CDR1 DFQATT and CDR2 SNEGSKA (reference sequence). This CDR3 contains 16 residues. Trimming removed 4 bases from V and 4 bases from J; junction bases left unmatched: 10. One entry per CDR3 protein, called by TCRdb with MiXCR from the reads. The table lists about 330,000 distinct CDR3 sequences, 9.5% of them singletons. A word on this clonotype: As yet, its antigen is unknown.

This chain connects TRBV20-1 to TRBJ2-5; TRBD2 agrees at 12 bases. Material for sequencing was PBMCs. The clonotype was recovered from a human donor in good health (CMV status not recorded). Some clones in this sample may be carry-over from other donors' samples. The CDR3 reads CSATGSASGRGETQYF. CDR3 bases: TGCAGTGCTACCGGGTCTGCTAGCGGGAGGGGAGAGACCCAGTACTTC.